This T cell receptor beta chain was retrieved from a study of T-cell memory formation after mild COVID-19 listed by TCRdb under 2021. Regarding the complete study: TCR sequence clusters from the two donors were found to be largely donor specific. The cohort was made up of two young adult volunteers, one female and one male, who were previously healthy. In two donors, T-cell clones that expanded and contracted after mild COVID-19 were tracked by sequencing TCRalpha and TCRbeta repertoires over time. Paper-wide results and their limitations: The study covered only a couple of mild cases, and larger cohorts including severe cases with pre-infection samples were considered necessary. The second-wave clones that peaked on day 37 were not confirmed to be SARS-CoV-2 specific. Clones that contracted from day 15 to 85 showed balanced CD4/CD8 phenotypes, whereas a second wave of clones that expanded from day 15 to 37 leaned towards CD4+. Contracting CD4+ clones turned up mainly in the CM and EM memory subsets, whereas EMRA was where CD8+ clones were enriched. Some responding clones were detected in pre-infection memory, suggesting pre-existing cross-reactive memory T cells joined the SARS-CoV-2 response.

The sample was run on an Illumina NovaSeq 6000. TCRalpha and TCRbeta cDNA libraries were constructed by 5'RACE with constant-segment primers, with sample barcodes and unique molecular identifiers being introduced. RNA was extracted from every sample with Trizol reagent. Library amplification was performed in two PCR steps, and a second sample barcode and Illumina TruSeq adapters were introduced in the second step. Sequencing of the libraries was done on an Illumina NovaSeq, producing 2 x 150 bp paired-end reads. Regarding the original processing steps: With migec v1.2.7, reads were demultiplexed and then collapsed into UMI-guided consensus sequences. Using mixcr v2.1.11, the UMI consensuses were aligned to TRA and TRB V and J templates and assembled into clonotypes. Expanded or contracted clonotypes were those called significant by both edgeR and NoisET, with noise models trained on biological replicates. For edgeR calls, the cutoffs were a false discovery rate-adjusted p below 0.01 and a log2 fold-change threshold of 1. As an exploratory analysis of dynamics, max-normalized trajectories of the 1000 most abundant clonotypes were examined by PCA with hierarchical clustering. Separately sequenced CD4+ and CD8+ repertoires were used to assign a CD4 or CD8 phenotype to each responding clone. In TCRdb, the public reads were trimmed at Q25 with fastp and aligned with MiXCR, with productive beta chains retained. Entries are consolidated by CDR3 protein sequence, retaining the most common genes and DNA. These V and J calls rely on TCRdb rather than the paper's analysis. Counted in this sample were fewer than 200,000 distinct CDR3 sequences; approximately 17% of them appeared once. Roughly 3.8% of the sample lies in the top ten.

The sample holds a few counts of this clonotype. Its antigen is currently not known. No base quality values were provided; no much bigger clone lies one nucleotide off. Ficoll-Paque density gradient centrifugation was used to isolate PBMCs. Material: PBMCs or a T cell subset sorted from them (not recorded which). This TCR came from a man between 18 and 29 years old who had mild COVID-19 (a few samples of this study predate the infection). The sample titles of this study are shuffled in the database, so cell type and time point are left out; the donor was told from shared clones.

The CDR3 protein sequence reads: CASSYHRDYEQYF. The base sequence is TGTGCCAGCAGCTATCACAGGGACTACGAGCAGTACTTC. The sequence joins TRBV7-3 to TRBJ2-7; TRBD1 might be the D gene, on 6 matching bases. Looking up the germline V gene yields CDR1 SGHTA and CDR2 FQGTGA. V is reduced by 4 bases and J by 3 bases, leaving a spacing of 10 bases between them. Reading from cysteine to phenylalanine, the CDR3 counts 13 amino acids. CDR3 DNA only is kept here, 39 bases in frame from base 1.